A selection of T cell receptor beta chains follows, all from one sample in a study of blood T cell repertoires in COVID-19. Profiled with immunoSEQ multiplex PCR; TCRdb holds only in-frame clones, not every one. Of some 150,000 clones in the sample, approximately 84% were seen once. Sequences were obtained from peripheral blood. The receptor source for this set is a human donor with acute or convalescent COVID-19. The donor label of this sample is uncertain. The CDR3 runs from the conserved cysteine through the conserved F or W. D genes are given only for firm matches. For some rows the clone size is stated as once, few or many, or as a class when expanded; others skip it.

j_call	v_call	d_call	clone_size	cdr3_length	cdr3_aa	cdr3_nt
TRBJ2-7	TRBV5-4	TRBD2	.	14	CASSLAGGYHEQYF	TGTGCCAGCAGCTTAGCGGGAGGGTACCACGAGCAGTACTTC
TRBJ1-6	TRBV11-2	.	.	19	CASSLIRAGRRSYNSPLHF	TGTGCCAGCAGCTTAATTCGGGCAGGGAGGCGCTCCTATAATTCACCCCTCCACTTT
TRBJ2-1	TRBV20-1	TRBD2	.	16	CSASGATSGGRNEQFF	TGCAGTGCTAGTGGCGCGACTAGCGGGGGTCGAAATGAGCAGTTCTTC
TRBJ1-3	TRBV9	TRBD1	.	18	CASSAPTGQFYSGNTIYF	TGTGCCAGCAGTGCCCCGACAGGGCAGTTTTACTCTGGAAACACCATATATTTT
TRBJ1-1	TRBV5-8	TRBD1	.	15	CASSLGDRENTEAFF	TGTGCCAGCAGCTTGGGGGACAGGGAGAACACTGAAGCTTTCTTT
TRBJ2-1	TRBV5-1	TRBD2	.	15	CASSIAGGSPSEQFF	TGCGCCAGCAGCATAGCGGGGGGCTCACCTTCTGAGCAGTTCTTC
TRBJ2-3	TRBV19	TRBD1	.	16	CASSFGTGVGTDTQYF	TGTGCCAGTAGTTTCGGGACAGGGGTCGGCACAGATACGCAGTATTTT
TRBJ1-2	TRBV30	.	.	12	CAWNPGLYGYTF	TGTGCCTGGAACCCGGGACTTTATGGCTACACCTTC
TRBJ2-3	TRBV7-8	TRBD2	once	19	CASSLKSGRPLRGSDTQYF	TGTGCCAGCAGCTTGAAAAGCGGGAGGCCTCTGAGGGGATCGGATACGCAGTATTTT
TRBJ2-2	TRBV18	TRBD1	.	14	CASSPGQGTGELFF	TGTGCCAGCTCACCAGGACAGGGGACCGGGGAGCTGTTTTTT
TRBJ2-7	TRBV5-4	.	.	15	CASSLGQGYYYEQYF	TGTGCCAGCAGCTTGGGGCAGGGTTACTACTACGAGCAGTACTTC
TRBJ2-7	TRBV30	.	.	13	CAWSVLHRYEQYF	TGTGCCTGGAGTGTACTCCATAGATACGAGCAGTACTTC
TRBJ2-2	TRBV19	.	.	13	CASLAAWPGELFF	TGTGCCAGCCTGGCCGCCTGGCCCGGGGAGCTGTTTTTT
TRBJ1-1	TRBV19	.	.	13	CASTYSGNTEAFF	TGTGCCAGTACCTATTCAGGAAACACTGAAGCTTTCTTT
TRBJ2-1	TRBV6-1	TRBD1	.	17	CASSAGTGGPPRNEQFF	TGTGCCAGCAGTGCCGGGACAGGGGGCCCCCCCAGGAATGAGCAGTTCTTC
TRBJ1-4	TRBV7-9	.	.	14	CASSRRDKNEKLFF	TGTGCCAGCAGCCGCCGGGACAAAAATGAAAAACTGTTTTTT
TRBJ2-2	TRBV2	TRBD1	once	18	CASREVPGTALNTGELFF	TGTGCCAGCAGAGAAGTTCCCGGGACAGCCTTGAACACCGGGGAGCTGTTTTTT
TRBJ2-5	TRBV3-1/TRBV3-2	TRBD2	.	15	CASSHGTSRKETQYF	TGTGCCAGCAGTCACGGGACTAGCCGAAAAGAGACCCAGTACTTC
TRBJ2-1	TRBV18	.	.	13	CASSTNRDDEQFF	TGTGCCAGCTCGACCAACCGGGATGATGAGCAGTTCTTC
TRBJ2-5	TRBV18	TRBD1	once	13	CASSGRQGETQYF	TGTGCCAGCTCAGGGAGACAGGGCGAGACCCAGTACTTC
TRBJ2-6	TRBV30	.	.	15	CAWSVEMAGANVLTF	TGTGCCTGGAGTGTGGAGATGGCTGGGGCCAACGTCCTGACTTTC
TRBJ1-4	TRBV25-1	.	.	14	CASSAQREAEKLFF	TGTGCCAGCAGTGCTCAGAGGGAGGCGGAAAAACTGTTTTTT
TRBJ2-2	TRBV28	TRBD2	.	15	CASSPSGTLTGELFF	TGTGCCAGCAGCCCTAGCGGGACCCTCACCGGGGAGCTGTTTTTT
TRBJ2-7	TRBV18	.	.	14	CASSLEGGAYEQYF	TGTGCCAGCTCCCTGGAAGGCGGGGCCTACGAGCAGTACTTC
TRBJ2-3	TRBV5-1	TRBD1	.	16	CASSFGLRQGTDTQYF	TGCGCCAGCAGCTTCGGGCTCAGACAGGGGACAGATACGCAGTATTTT
TRBJ2-1	TRBV6-1	TRBD2	.	16	CASSETTSGFYNEQFF	TGTGCCAGCAGTGAAACCACTAGCGGGTTCTACAATGAGCAGTTCTTC
TRBJ1-5	TRBV12-3/TRBV12-4	.	.	12	CASSLLGLAQHF	TGTGCCAGCAGTTTACTGGGCTTGGCCCAGCATTTT
TRBJ1-6	TRBV19	.	once	14	CASSIGGADSPLHF	TGTGCCAGTAGTATAGGAGGAGCCGATTCACCCCTCCACTTT
TRBJ1-2	TRBV5-1	.	.	13	CASSLEGQRGYTF	TGCGCCAGCAGCTTGGAGGGGCAGCGAGGCTACACCTTC
TRBJ2-7	TRBV30	TRBD1	once	19	CAWSVEGQGSAGVSYEQYF	TGTGCCTGGAGTGTAGAGGGACAGGGGTCAGCGGGAGTTTCCTACGAGCAGTACTTC
TRBJ2-2	TRBV7-8	.	.	14	CASSLALNTGELFF	TGTGCCAGCAGCTTAGCCCTGAACACCGGGGAGCTGTTTTTT
TRBJ2-5	TRBV7-9	.	.	14	CASSASTPQETQYF	TGTGCCAGCAGCGCCTCGACTCCTCAAGAGACCCAGTACTTC
TRBJ1-1	TRBV10-1	TRBD1	.	14	CASSDSGQVQQAFF	TGCGCCAGCAGTGACTCCGGACAGGTACAACAAGCTTTCTTT
TRBJ2-3	TRBV6-1	TRBD2	.	16	CASSALAGFRTDTQYF	TGTGCCAGCAGTGCCTTAGCGGGGTTTCGCACAGATACGCAGTATTTT
TRBJ1-6	TRBV6-5	TRBD1	.	15	CASSYEGTGRSPLHF	TGTGCCAGCAGTTACGAAGGGACAGGGCGTTCACCCCTCCACTTT
TRBJ2-3	TRBV9	.	few	15	CASSATASVTDTQYF	TGTGCCAGCAGCGCGACTGCTAGCGTCACAGATACGCAGTATTTT
TRBJ2-7	TRBV27	.	.	13	CASSWASSYEQYF	TGTGCCAGCAGTTGGGCAAGCTCCTACGAGCAGTACTTC
TRBJ1-4	TRBV6-1	TRBD1	once	15	CASSERRTGQGKLFF	TGTGCCAGCAGTGAAAGGAGGACAGGGCAAGGAAAACTGTTTTTT
TRBJ1-2	TRBV5-1	.	.	16	CASSLAPLAGVNGYTF	TGCGCCAGCAGCTTGGCTCCCTTGGCAGGGGTGAATGGCTACACCTTC
TRBJ1-2	TRBV19	TRBD1	.	16	CASTTTGTAVSYGYTF	TGTGCCAGTACCACGACAGGGACCGCCGTTAGCTATGGCTACACCTTC
TRBJ2-7	TRBV5-4	TRBD2	.	15	CASSLMGLAFYEQYF	TGTGCCAGCAGCTTGATGGGACTAGCGTTCTACGAGCAGTACTTC
TRBJ2-1	TRBV5-6	.	.	15	CASSPGTTADNEQFF	TGTGCCAGCAGCCCCGGGACAACCGCCGACAATGAGCAGTTCTTC
TRBJ2-1	TRBV9	TRBD2	few	17	CASSVDSSGLMRNEQFF	TGTGCCAGCAGCGTAGACTCTAGCGGGTTAATGCGCAATGAGCAGTTCTTC
TRBJ1-1	TRBV19	TRBD1	.	14	CASSIRDRIPEAFF	TGTGCCAGTAGTATCCGGGACAGGATACCTGAAGCTTTCTTT
TRBJ2-1	TRBV2	.	.	14	CASRPLQGYNEQFF	TGTGCCAGCAGGCCATTACAGGGATACAATGAGCAGTTCTTC
TRBJ2-7	TRBV7-3	TRBD2	.	15	CASRLLAGVAYEQYF	TGTGCCAGCAGGTTACTAGCGGGAGTCGCCTACGAGCAGTACTTC
TRBJ2-3	TRBV11-2	TRBD2	.	18	CASSLDMRLAGGTDTQYF	TGTGCCAGCAGCTTAGATATGCGACTAGCGGGAGGGACGGATACGCAGTATTTT
TRBJ2-3	TRBV6-5	TRBD1	.	14	CAVHRGPSTDTQYF	TGTGCCGTCCACAGGGGGCCTAGCACAGATACGCAGTATTTT
TRBJ2-6	TRBV30	TRBD2	.	17	CAWSLGGYPSGANVLTF	TGTGCCTGGAGCCTCGGGGGGTACCCCTCTGGGGCCAACGTCCTGACTTTC
TRBJ2-1	TRBV5-1	TRBD1	.	16	CASSRYRDRAYNEQFF	TGCGCCAGCAGCCGATACCGGGACAGGGCCTACAATGAGCAGTTCTTC
TRBJ1-4	TRBV19	.	.	17	CASSTVQARTPREKLFF	TGTGCCAGTAGTACAGTACAAGCTAGGACTCCGAGGGAAAAACTGTTTTTT
TRBJ2-3	TRBV2	TRBD1	.	14	CASRGQGDTDTQYF	TGTGCCAGCCGGGGACAGGGGGACACAGATACGCAGTATTTT
TRBJ1-1	TRBV2	.	.	14	CASGDGGRVTEAFF	TGTGCCAGCGGGGACGGGGGTAGGGTTACTGAAGCTTTCTTT
TRBJ2-7	TRBV7-8	TRBD1	.	16	CASSSGMTGGAYEQYF	TGTGCCAGCAGCTCCGGAATGACAGGGGGGGCGTACGAGCAGTACTTC